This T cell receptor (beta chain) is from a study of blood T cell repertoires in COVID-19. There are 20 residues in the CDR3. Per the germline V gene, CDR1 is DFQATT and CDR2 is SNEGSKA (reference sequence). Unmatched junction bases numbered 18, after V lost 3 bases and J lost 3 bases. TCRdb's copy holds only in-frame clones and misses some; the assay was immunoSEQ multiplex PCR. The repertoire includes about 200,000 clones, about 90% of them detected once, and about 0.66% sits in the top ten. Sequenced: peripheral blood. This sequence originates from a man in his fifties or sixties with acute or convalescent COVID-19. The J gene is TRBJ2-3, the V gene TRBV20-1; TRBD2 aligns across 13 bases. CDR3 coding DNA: TGCAGTGCTAGTGCATCGGGACTAGCGGGACAAACCCAGTTTACAGATACGCAGTATTTT. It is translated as CSASASGLAGQTQFTDTQYF.